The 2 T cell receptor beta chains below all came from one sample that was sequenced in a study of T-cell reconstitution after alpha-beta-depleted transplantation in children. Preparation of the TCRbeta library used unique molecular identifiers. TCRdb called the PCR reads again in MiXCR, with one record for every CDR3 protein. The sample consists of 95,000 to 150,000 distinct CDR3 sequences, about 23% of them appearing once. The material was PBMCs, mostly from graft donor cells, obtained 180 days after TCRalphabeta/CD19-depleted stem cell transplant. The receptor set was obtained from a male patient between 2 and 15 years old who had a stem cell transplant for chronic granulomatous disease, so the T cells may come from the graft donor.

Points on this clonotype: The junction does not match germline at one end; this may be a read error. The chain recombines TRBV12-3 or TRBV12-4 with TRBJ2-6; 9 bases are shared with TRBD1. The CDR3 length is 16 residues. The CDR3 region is CASRDRALTGANGLTF. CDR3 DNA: TGTGCCAGCCGGGACAGGGCTCTTACTGGGGCCAACGGCCTGACTTTC.

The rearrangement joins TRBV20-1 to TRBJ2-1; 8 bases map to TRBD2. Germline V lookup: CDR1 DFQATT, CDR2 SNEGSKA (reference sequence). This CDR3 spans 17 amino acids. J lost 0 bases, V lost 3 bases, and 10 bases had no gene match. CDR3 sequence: CSARGLTSGASYNEQFF. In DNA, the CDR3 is TGCAGTGCTAGGGGGCTTACTAGCGGAGCCTCCTACAATGAGCAGTTCTTC.